These 13 T cell receptor beta chains share one sample of origin, sequenced in a study of PD-L1 blockade in urothelial cancer. Measured with immunoSEQ multiplex PCR; TCRdb has only the in-frame clones, and not every one. The sample records 130,000 or so clones, approximately 84% being singletons. Time point meaning: pretreatment peripheral blood. This specimen was PBMCs, taken around atezolizumab (anti-PD-L1) treatment. Source of these receptors: a man between 45 and 60 years old with urothelial cancer.

The V gene is TRBV4-1, the J gene TRBJ2-2; TRBD2 matches 8 bases. CDR1 is MGHRA and CDR2 is YSYEKL in the germline V gene. Trimming took 6 bases from V and 4 from J; bases not matched to a gene: 7. The CDR3 runs to 15 residues. CDR3 coding DNA: TGCGCCAGCAGTCCTAGCGGGCGTCGCACCGGGGAGCTGTTTTTT. It codes for CASSPSGRRTGELFF.

The chain recombines TRBV30 with TRBJ2-1; TRBD2 aligns across 7 bases. The germline gives CDR1 GTSNPN, CDR2 SVGIG (reference sequence). This CDR3 comprises 11 residues. Trimming cost V 2 bases and J 15 bases; bases outside gene matches: 7. The CDR3 spells CAWSSRTSRFF. The CDR3 nucleotides read TGTGCCTGGAGTAGTCGGACTAGTCGGTTCTTC.

CDR3 bases: TGTGCCAGCTCACCACCGGACAGGTTAGGATCACCCCTCCACTTT. It is translated as CASSPPDRLGSPLHF. The chain employs TRBV18 and TRBJ1-6; 7 bases are shared with TRBD1. The CDR3 runs to 15 residues. The germline V gene has CDR1 KGHSH and CDR2 LQKENI. The V and J ends lost 0 bases and 10 bases, in that order; junction bases with no gene match: 6.

The rearrangement uses TRBV6-1 and TRBJ1-5; 7 positions agree with TRBD1. V dropped 8 bases and J dropped 3; count of bases not matched to a gene: 10. The CDR3 is 15 residues long. Per the germline V gene, CDR1 is MNHNS and CDR2 is SASEGT. CDR3: CASGLGQGVNQPQHF. CDR3 coding DNA: TGTGCCAGCGGGTTGGGTCAGGGGGTCAATCAGCCCCAGCATTTT.

The DNA of the CDR3 is TGTGCCAGCAGCTTCTCAGCGGACCCTTCCTACGAGCAGTACTTC. It is translated as CASSFSADPSYEQYF. The V call is TRBV13, the J call TRBJ2-7, with D possibly being TRBD2 (5 bases). Germline V gene lookup returns CDR1 PRHDT and CDR2 FYEKMQ (reference sequence). Trimming took 3 bases from V and 1 from J, leaving 13 bases between them. The CDR3 consists of 15 residues.

This chain uses TRBV19 with TRBJ1-1, with 8 nucleotides matching TRBD1. Germline assignment: CDR1 LNHDA and CDR2 SQIVND (reference sequence). CDR3 size: 13 residues. Trimming cost V 7 bases and J 10 bases; bases outside gene matches: 11. The CDR3 DNA is TGTGCCAGTACCATGGGCCAGGGGGCGCGAGCTTTCTTT. It encodes CASTMGQGARAFF. The complete variable domain, with remaining parts taken from reference TRBV19 and TRBJ1-1, reads DGGITQSPKYLFRKEGQNVTLSCEQNLNHDAMYWYRQDPGQGLRLIYYSQIVNDFQKGDIAEGYSVSREKKESFPLTVTSAQKNPTAFYLCASTMGQGARAFFGQGTRLTVV.

V is TRBV30 and J is TRBJ1-5; 8 bases map to TRBD1. Germline V gives CDR1 GTSNPN, CDR2 SVGIG (reference sequence). V shed 2 bases and J 7 bases; nucleotides not matched to a gene: 7. The CDR3 consists of 14 residues. The CDR3 region has the DNA TGTGCCTGGAGTTACGGACAGGGCGACCAGCCCCAGCATTTT. This encodes CAWSYGQGDQPQHF.

The V and J genes are TRBV6-1 and TRBJ2-1; 10 nucleotides line up with TRBD1. This CDR3 has 14 residues. Germline V gene sequence: CDR1 MNHNS, CDR2 SASEGT. V gave up 6 bases and J gave up 7 bases; unmatched junction bases: 6. The CDR3 nucleotides read TGTGCCAGCAGCCGGGACAGGGGTAGGAATGAGCAGTTCTTC. This gives the protein CASSRDRGRNEQFF.

V gene TRBV9 combines with J gene TRBJ1-3; perhaps TRBD1 as D (5 bases). Trimming removed 3 bases from V and 9 bases from J, with 13 bases in between. Germline-derived CDR1 and CDR2 are SGDLS and YYNGEE. The CDR3 sequence is 13 residues long. The CDR3 is CASSATGDGTIYF. The CDR3 DNA is TGTGCCAGCAGCGCTACAGGAGACGGCACCATATATTTT.

The CDR3 loop reads CASSLVGVEAFF. In DNA, the CDR3 is TGTGCCAGCAGCTTAGTCGGGGTTGAAGCTTTCTTT. The rearrangement joins TRBV7-9 to TRBJ1-1; D unclear. CDR1 and CDR2 from the germline V gene are SEHNR and FQNEAQ (reference sequence). CDR3 length: 12 residues. Deletions cut 1 base from V and 7 bases from J, with 7 bases between.

Only one count was recorded for this clone. J is TRBJ1-2 and V is TRBV6-6; D remains ambiguous. Germline V CDR1 and CDR2: MNHNY, SVGAGI (reference sequence). CDR3 length equals 15 residues. Trimming left V 8 bases short and J 7 bases short, with 23 bases between. The CDR3 nucleotides read TGTGCCAGCTTAATTCGGGAGGCCTCGGCCGCTGGCTACACCTTC. Amino acid sequence: CASLIREASAAGYTF.

The chain employs TRBV30 and TRBJ1-4; D possibly corresponds to TRBD1 (5 bases). Per the germline V gene, CDR1 is GTSNPN and CDR2 is SVGIG (reference sequence). The CDR3 is 16 residues long. Trimming took 0 bases from V and 4 from J, leaving 15 bases between them. The CDR3 sequence: CAWSVRRDGLNEKLFF. Written as DNA, the CDR3 is TGTGCCTGGAGTGTACGGAGGGACGGGCTTAATGAAAAACTGTTTTTT.

The chain links TRBV7-9 to TRBJ1-1; D not certain. With 3 bases removed from V and 1 base from J, the gap between germline ends came to 12 bases. Per germline, CDR1 SEHNR and CDR2 FQNEAQ (reference sequence). The CDR3 contains 15 residues. CDR3 coding DNA: TGTGCCAGCAGCTTTTCCGGGCGGGAGAACACTGAAGCTTTCTTT. This sequence encodes CASSFSGRENTEAFF.